This T cell receptor (beta chain) was observed in a study of OX40 agonist ivuxolimab in advanced cancers. Turning to the overall study: The costimulatory receptor OX40 (CD134) was targeted by ivuxolimab, a fully human IgG2 agonistic monoclonal antibody. Intravenous ivuxolimab was administered to patients every 2 weeks at six dose levels: 0.01, 0.1, 0.3, 1.5, 3 and 10 mg/kg. Of the 50 to 55 patients in dose escalation, 19 had hepatocellular carcinoma, roughly 15 had melanoma, 9 had renal cell carcinoma and 9 had head and neck cancer. In the dose-escalation cohort, 82.7% of patients were male, and the mean age was approximately 55 years, with a range of roughly 20 to 85. Patients were allowed to have had prior anti-PD-1, anti-PD-L1 or anti-CTLA-4 therapy, and 40% of the dose-escalation patients had been treated with checkpoint inhibitors. Partial responses were achieved by three dose-escalation patients, of whom one had hepatocellular carcinoma and two had cutaneous melanoma. The point of sequencing TCRbeta in the periphery was to test whether ivuxolimab changed TCR sequence diversity and drove clonal T-cell expansion. The monotherapy dose-escalation portion (N of about 57 patients) of the phase I ivuxolimab trial is reported in the paper. Study-level results and caveats: Partial responders in the 0.1-3.0 mg/kg groups had among the lowest normalized peripheral clonal expansion, especially among CD8+ T cells. Antigen specificity was not determined for the clonally expanded peripheral T cells. At doses from 0.1 to 3.0 mg/kg, clonal expansion was seen in both CD4+ and CD8+ blood T cells between baseline and week 6. Low levels of normalized T-cell clonal expansion were also seen in some nonresponding patients. After ivuxolimab, CD8+ T cells had more expanded clones than CD4+ T cells on average.

To sequence the TCRbeta CDR3 region, genomic DNA was isolated from the sorted cells. TCRbeta CDR3 regions were sequenced using the immunoSEQ Assay. TCRdb holds this immuneACCESS table with in-frame rearrangements only. Some clones are missing; in checked studies, unresolved V genes explain under half, and the rest has no known cause. The sample profile shows tens of thousands of clones; 94% of them were found once. 15% to 19% of the sample goes to the ten largest clones. This clone was observed a handful of times. Its cognate antigen has yet to be identified. Nothing much larger sits one base from this clone, and base qualities are not available. The trial excluded patients who had a history of autoimmune disease or were on systemic immunosuppression. In every dose cohort, peripheral blood was drawn for TCR sequencing at baseline, cycle 4 day 1, and cycle 7 day 1. Samples were obtained from an open-label, multicenter, first-in-human phase I dose-escalation trial of ivuxolimab. Adults with locally advanced or metastatic head and neck squamous cell, hepatocellular, melanoma or renal cell carcinoma were enrolled in the trial. Before TCR sequencing, CD4+ and CD8+ T cells were separately sorted from peripheral blood.

Per the germline V gene (reference sequence), MNHEY is the CDR1 and SMNVEV is the CDR2. Relative to germline, V is 7 bases shorter and J is 2 bases shorter, with 9 bases between their ends. The CDR3 contains 13 residues, cysteine and phenylalanine counted. The retained sequence is limited to the CDR3, 39 bases, with the frame set at the first base. Specimen: CD4+ or CD8+ T cells sorted from blood, collected in a trial of the OX40 agonist ivuxolimab. This TCR was sampled from an adult with an advanced solid tumor such as melanoma, head and neck, liver or kidney cancer. This chain joins TRBV27 to TRBJ1-5, and the D gene may be TRBD1, 5 bases matching. The DNA is as follows: TGTGCCAGCATGGGGGGGGGCAATCAGCCCCAGCATTTT. This translates into CASMGGGNQPQHF.